The rows below give T cell receptor beta chains drawn from one sample of a study of blood T cell repertoires in COVID-19. The method was immunoSEQ multiplex PCR; TCRdb's version includes in-frame clones alone and lacks a portion of them. Among about 110,000 clones listed, over 70% were seen once. The specimen sequenced was peripheral blood. Receptors were obtained from a woman between 65 and 79 years old with acute or convalescent COVID-19. Each CDR3 is given without its conserved first and last residue. Fields, in order: J gene, CDR3 length, D gene, V gene, CDR3 protein. A D gene is named only where the DNA matches it firmly.

j_gene: TRBJ2-5
len: 13
d_gene: TRBD1
v_gene: TRBV11-1
CDR3aa: ASSLGDRGQETQY

j_gene: TRBJ2-7
len: 13
d_gene: TRBD2
v_gene: TRBV28
CDR3aa: ASSLQIAGVYEQY

j_gene: TRBJ1-4
len: 12
d_gene: .
v_gene: TRBV19
CDR3aa: ASHWGGANEKLF

j_gene: TRBJ1-1
len: 13
d_gene: TRBD1
v_gene: TRBV7-6
CDR3aa: ASSRTGGGNTEAF

j_gene: TRBJ2-1
len: 13
d_gene: TRBD2
v_gene: TRBV6-2/TRBV6-3
CDR3aa: ASSLPGLAGGSEF

j_gene: TRBJ1-1
len: 10
d_gene: .
v_gene: TRBV11-2
CDR3aa: ASSRVSTEAF

j_gene: TRBJ2-2
len: 10
d_gene: .
v_gene: TRBV24-1
CDR3aa: ATMRATGELF

j_gene: TRBJ1-3
len: 12
d_gene: .
v_gene: TRBV21-1
CDR3aa: ASRRQPSGNTIY

j_gene: TRBJ2-7
len: 12
d_gene: TRBD1
v_gene: TRBV2
CDR3aa: ASSEDRGAYEQY

j_gene: TRBJ1-6
len: 13
d_gene: .
v_gene: TRBV6-5
CDR3aa: ASSARGGDNSPLH

j_gene: TRBJ2-3
len: 13
d_gene: TRBD2
v_gene: TRBV5-4
CDR3aa: ASSFGTSGTDTQY

j_gene: TRBJ2-1
len: 13
d_gene: TRBD1
v_gene: TRBV6-5
CDR3aa: ASSYVGQPYNEQF

j_gene: TRBJ2-5
len: 13
d_gene: TRBD2
v_gene: TRBV9
CDR3aa: ASSVEAGGRETQY

j_gene: TRBJ1-3
len: 14
d_gene: .
v_gene: TRBV7-3
CDR3aa: ASSPARDPGGDTIY

j_gene: TRBJ2-7
len: 10
d_gene: TRBD1
v_gene: TRBV7-2
CDR3aa: ASSLDRDEQY

j_gene: TRBJ2-3
len: 16
d_gene: TRBD2
v_gene: TRBV3-1/TRBV3-2
CDR3aa: ASRNMHLAGQETDTQY

j_gene: TRBJ2-2
len: 14
d_gene: TRBD1
v_gene: TRBV29-1
CDR3aa: SALTPGQANTGELF

j_gene: TRBJ2-5
len: 13
d_gene: .
v_gene: TRBV3-1/TRBV3-2
CDR3aa: ASSQGAAGQETQY

j_gene: TRBJ2-1
len: 13
d_gene: TRBD1
v_gene: TRBV11-2
CDR3aa: ASTLDRGGYNEQF

j_gene: TRBJ1-2
len: 14
d_gene: .
v_gene: TRBV4-1
CDR3aa: ASSQEEDSSISGYT

j_gene: TRBJ2-7
len: 12
d_gene: TRBD1
v_gene: TRBV6-6
CDR3aa: ASRGTGYLDEQY

j_gene: TRBJ1-4
len: 14
d_gene: .
v_gene: TRBV30
CDR3aa: AWSVYSTATNEKLF

j_gene: TRBJ2-1
len: 12
d_gene: TRBD2
v_gene: TRBV28
CDR3aa: ASRVAGEYNEQF

j_gene: TRBJ2-1
len: 14
d_gene: .
v_gene: TRBV1
CDR3aa: TSSQDWDNLLNEQF

j_gene: TRBJ2-7
len: 15
d_gene: TRBD1
v_gene: TRBV7-6
CDR3aa: ASMGNIPTGEYYEQY

j_gene: TRBJ2-3
len: 13
d_gene: TRBD1
v_gene: TRBV2
CDR3aa: ASRYRGASTDTQY

j_gene: TRBJ1-4
len: 15
d_gene: .
v_gene: TRBV9
CDR3aa: ASSVGASGATNEKLF

j_gene: TRBJ2-7
len: 10
d_gene: .
v_gene: TRBV29-1
CDR3aa: SAWDSGYEQY

j_gene: TRBJ1-1
len: 11
d_gene: .
v_gene: TRBV2
CDR3aa: ASSLTGDFEAF

j_gene: TRBJ2-1
len: 13
d_gene: TRBD2
v_gene: TRBV30
CDR3aa: ALKLAGPSYNEQF

j_gene: TRBJ2-3
len: 13
d_gene: TRBD2
v_gene: TRBV9
CDR3aa: ASTASGASVDTQY

j_gene: TRBJ2-4
len: 14
d_gene: TRBD2
v_gene: TRBV28
CDR3aa: ASSLWTSGSQGIQY

j_gene: TRBJ2-3
len: 13
d_gene: .
v_gene: TRBV7-2
CDR3aa: ASSKRDSQFNTQY

j_gene: TRBJ1-6
len: 10
d_gene: .
v_gene: TRBV6-5
CDR3aa: ASRDGEAPLH

j_gene: TRBJ2-2
len: 14
d_gene: TRBD2
v_gene: TRBV4-2
CDR3aa: ASSQGLAGGPGELF

j_gene: TRBJ2-7
len: 19
d_gene: TRBD2
v_gene: TRBV9
CDR3aa: ASSRPGRGTSGGYSSYEQY

j_gene: TRBJ1-1
len: 12
d_gene: .
v_gene: TRBV25-1
CDR3aa: ASRETGWGTEAF

j_gene: TRBJ1-6
len: 11
d_gene: .
v_gene: TRBV10-3
CDR3aa: AAGRGEDSPLH

j_gene: TRBJ1-5
len: 17
d_gene: .
v_gene: TRBV7-9
CDR3aa: ASSLEGLAGAGGNQPQH

j_gene: TRBJ1-1
len: 13
d_gene: TRBD1
v_gene: TRBV5-1
CDR3aa: ASGMTGGVNTEAF

j_gene: TRBJ1-1
len: 14
d_gene: .
v_gene: TRBV29-1
CDR3aa: SVDQGIGFLNTEAF

j_gene: TRBJ1-2
len: 12
d_gene: TRBD1
v_gene: TRBV29-1
CDR3aa: SVPGQGANYGYT

j_gene: TRBJ2-3
len: 11
d_gene: TRBD2
v_gene: TRBV19
CDR3aa: ASSGGHTDTQY

j_gene: TRBJ2-2
len: 12
d_gene: .
v_gene: TRBV2
CDR3aa: ASSELSGGGELF

j_gene: TRBJ2-1
len: 14
d_gene: .
v_gene: TRBV28
CDR3aa: ASSSLTTGVGNEQF

j_gene: TRBJ1-2
len: 14
d_gene: TRBD1
v_gene: TRBV7-9
CDR3aa: ASSLGLPGQGYGYT